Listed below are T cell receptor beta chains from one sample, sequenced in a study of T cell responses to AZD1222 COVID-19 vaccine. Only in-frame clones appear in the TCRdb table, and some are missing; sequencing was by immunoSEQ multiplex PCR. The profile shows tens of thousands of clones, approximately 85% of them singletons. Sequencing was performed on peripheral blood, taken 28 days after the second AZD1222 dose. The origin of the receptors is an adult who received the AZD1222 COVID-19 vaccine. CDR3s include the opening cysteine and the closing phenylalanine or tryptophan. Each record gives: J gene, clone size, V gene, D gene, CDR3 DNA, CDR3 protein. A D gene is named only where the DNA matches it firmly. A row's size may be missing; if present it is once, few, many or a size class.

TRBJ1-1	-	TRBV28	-	TGTGCCAGTAAGAACACTGAAGCTTTCTTT	CASKNTEAFF
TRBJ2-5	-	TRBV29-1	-	TGCAGCGTTGTTTCCAGGGAAGAGACCCAGTACTTC	CSVVSREETQYF
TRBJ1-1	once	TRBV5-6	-	TGTGCCAGCAGCTTTGGGGGCAGGCCCACTGAAGCTTTCTTT	CASSFGGRPTEAFF
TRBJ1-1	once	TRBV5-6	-	TGTGCCAGCAGCTGGGGGACCGCGAACACTGAAGCTTTCTTT	CASSWGTANTEAFF
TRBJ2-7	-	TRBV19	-	TGTGCCAGTAGTATCGGCAAACGGCACGAGCAGTACTTC	CASSIGKRHEQYF
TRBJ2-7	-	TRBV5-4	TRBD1	TGTGCCAGCAGCTGGGGACAGGGTCCCTACGAGCAGTACTTC	CASSWGQGPYEQYF
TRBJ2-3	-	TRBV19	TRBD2	TGTGCCAGTAGCGGGGGGGCCACAGATACGCAGTATTTT	CASSGGATDTQYF
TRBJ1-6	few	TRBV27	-	TGTGCCAGCAAGGTCCGGAGCTCCTATAATTCACCCCTCCACTTT	CASKVRSSYNSPLHF
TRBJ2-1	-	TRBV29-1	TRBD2	TGCAGCGTTGAGAGAGCAGCGGGGGGAACCTACAATGAGCAGTTCTTC	CSVERAAGGTYNEQFF
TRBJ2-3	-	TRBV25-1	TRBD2	TGTGCCAGCAGTGAAGGAGGTAGCGGGGGGCTATCAGATACGCAGTATTTT	CASSEGGSGGLSDTQYF
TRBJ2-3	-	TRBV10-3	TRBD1	TGTGCCATCAGTGACCAGGGGGCTGCTAGCACAGATACGCAGTATTTT	CAISDQGAASTDTQYF
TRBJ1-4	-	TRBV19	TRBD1	TGTGCCAGTTCCCCGGGACAGGGGGCGCGGAAACTGTTTTTT	CASSPGQGARKLFF
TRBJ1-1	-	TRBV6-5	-	TGTGCCAGCAGAGCCATCCCACTTACAGCTACTGAAGCTTTCTTT	CASRAIPLTATEAFF
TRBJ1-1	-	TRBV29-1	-	TGCAGCGCCCCCGGAGCCCGGGACACTGAAGCTTTCTTT	CSAPGARDTEAFF